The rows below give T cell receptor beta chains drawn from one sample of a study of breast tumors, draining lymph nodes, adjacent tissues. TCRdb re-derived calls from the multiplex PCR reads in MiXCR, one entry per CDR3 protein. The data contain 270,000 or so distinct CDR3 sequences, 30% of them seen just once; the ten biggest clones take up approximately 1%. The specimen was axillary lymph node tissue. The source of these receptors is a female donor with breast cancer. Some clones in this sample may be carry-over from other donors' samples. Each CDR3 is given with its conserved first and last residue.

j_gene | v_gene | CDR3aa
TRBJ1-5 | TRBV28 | CASRPSGGIDGNQPQHF
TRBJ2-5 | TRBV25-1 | CASGSGDGETQYF
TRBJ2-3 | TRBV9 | CASSVATGDTQYF
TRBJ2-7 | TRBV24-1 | CATSDTISGIPYEQYF
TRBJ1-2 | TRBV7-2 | CASSFGLRDRGGGTF
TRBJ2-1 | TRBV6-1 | CASSLAGTGGNEQFF
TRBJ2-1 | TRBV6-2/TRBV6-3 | CASSHTSSYNEQFF
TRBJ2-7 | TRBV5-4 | CASGGKSGPDYEQYF
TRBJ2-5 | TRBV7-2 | CASSYSPSAQETQYF
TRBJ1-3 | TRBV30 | CAWQQGTHSGNTIYF
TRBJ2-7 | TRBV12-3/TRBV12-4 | CASSFAGRGTGLAYEQYF
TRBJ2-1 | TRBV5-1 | CASSLEVYNEQFF
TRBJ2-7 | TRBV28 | CASRPGQITYEQYF
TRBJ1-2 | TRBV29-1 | CSVIYLGLRGYTF
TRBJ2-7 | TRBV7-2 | CASSLGLASEQYF
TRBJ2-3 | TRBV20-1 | CSATVSGPTDTQYF